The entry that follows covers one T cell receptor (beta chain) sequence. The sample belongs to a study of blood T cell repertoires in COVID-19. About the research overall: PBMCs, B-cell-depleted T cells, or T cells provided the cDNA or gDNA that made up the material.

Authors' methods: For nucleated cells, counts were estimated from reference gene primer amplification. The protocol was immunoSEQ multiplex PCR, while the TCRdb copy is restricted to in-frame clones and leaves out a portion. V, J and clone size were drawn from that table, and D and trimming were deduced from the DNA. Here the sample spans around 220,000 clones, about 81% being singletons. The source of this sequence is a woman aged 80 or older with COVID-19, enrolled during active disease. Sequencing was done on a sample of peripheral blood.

CDR3 DNA sequence: TGTGCCAGTAGTATCCGTGGACAAATACGGCCTGAAGCTTTCTTT. Its protein product is CASSIRGQIRPEAFF. The V gene is TRBV19, the J gene TRBJ1-1; D is possibly TRBD1 (5 bases). In germline, CDR1 is LNHDA, CDR2 SQIVND (reference sequence). The CDR3 has 15 residues. Between the trimmed V and J ends, which lost 3 bases and 6 bases, there was a span of 17 bases.